The present T cell receptor beta chain was sequenced within a study of OX40 agonist ivuxolimab in advanced cancers. Regarding the research as a whole: The costimulatory receptor OX40 (CD134) was targeted by ivuxolimab, a fully human IgG2 agonistic monoclonal antibody. Intravenous ivuxolimab was administered to patients every 2 weeks at six dose levels: 0.01, 0.1, 0.3, 1.5, 3 and 10 mg/kg. The paper covers the monotherapy dose-escalation part of the phase I ivuxolimab trial, which included N ≈ 50 patients. Three dose-escalation patients achieved partial responses, one with hepatocellular carcinoma and two with cutaneous melanoma. Of the roughly 51 patients in dose escalation, some 20 had hepatocellular carcinoma, about 15 had melanoma, 9 had renal cell carcinoma and 9 had head and neck cancer. Peripheral TCRbeta sequencing was intended to test whether TCR sequence diversity was altered and clonal T-cell expansion was caused by ivuxolimab. Prior anti-PD-1, anti-PD-L1 or anti-CTLA-4 therapy was permitted, and approximately 40% of dose-escalation patients had received checkpoint inhibitors. A male proportion of almost 85% and a mean age of approximately 61 years, ranging from about 20 to 85, were recorded for the dose-escalation cohort.

This clone was observed once. The antigen it binds to is not known. No much larger clone exists at a distance of one base, and base qualities are not known. Sequences ENHRY (CDR1) and SYGVKD (CDR2) are obtained from the germline V gene. The cysteine opens and the phenylalanine closes a CDR3 of 11 amino acids. The retained sequence is limited to the CDR3, 33 bases, with the frame set at the first base. V is clipped by 5 bases and J by 10 bases, and the sequence between their germline boundaries is 8 bases long. Genomic DNA was extracted from sorted cells for sequencing of the TCRbeta CDR3 region. TCRbeta CDR3 regions were sequenced using the immunoSEQ Assay. In its TCRdb copy, this immuneACCESS table keeps in-frame sequences only and misses some clones. Where compared with another copy, unresolved V genes explain less than half of these, and the others have no known cause. This sample comprises some 52,000 clones, over 80% of them detected only once. Of the sample, 9.5% to 15% falls within the top ten clones.

Patients with autoimmune disease history or receiving systemic immunosuppression were excluded from the trial. Peripheral blood for TCR sequencing was drawn from every dose cohort at baseline, at cycle 4 day 1 and at cycle 7 day 1. Samples came from an open-label, multicenter, first-in-human phase I dose-escalation trial of ivuxolimab. Adults with locally advanced or metastatic melanoma, renal cell, hepatocellular, or head and neck squamous cell carcinoma were enrolled in the trial. Before TCR sequencing, CD4+ and CD8+ T cells were separately sorted from peripheral blood. The research as a whole found: Low levels of normalized T-cell clonal expansion were also seen in some patients who did not respond. In partial responders in the 0.1-3.0 mg/kg groups, normalized peripheral clonal expansion was found to be among the lowest, especially among CD8+ T cells. Antigen specificity was not determined for the clonally expanded peripheral T cells. Clonal expansion of both CD4+ and CD8+ blood T cells was observed from baseline to week 6 at doses 0.1 to 3.0 mg/kg. After ivuxolimab, expanded clones were on average more numerous among CD8+ T cells than among CD4+ T cells.

The material sequenced was CD4+ or CD8+ T cells sorted from blood, taken in a trial of the OX40 agonist ivuxolimab. This clonotype was obtained from an adult with an advanced solid tumor such as melanoma, head and neck, liver or kidney cancer. This chain is built from TRBV10-3 and TRBJ1-4, with no reliable assignment of the D segment. The CDR3 has the sequence CAISQEGKLFF. The sequence in DNA is TGTGCCATCAGTCAAGAAGGAAAACTGTTTTTT.